The source of this T cell receptor (beta chain) is a study of blood T cell repertoires in COVID-19. After removal of 6 bases from V and 4 bases from J, the junction contained 10 bases not matched to a gene. The CDR3 is 16 residues long. CDR1 and CDR2 from the germline V gene are SEHNR and FQNEAQ (reference sequence). In the authors' workflow: Counts of nucleated cells, estimated from reference gene primer amplification, were obtained. Clones were read by immunoSEQ multiplex PCR, and TCRdb kept only the in-frame ones, dropping some. From that table come the V and J calls and clone size; the DNA was used to work out D and trimming. The top ten hold roughly 3% of the sample, which has a few hundred thousand clones, roughly 85% seen once.

This clonotype was sampled from a woman in her late teens or twenties with acute or convalescent COVID-19. The V call is TRBV7-9, the J call TRBJ2-3; 10 positions match TRBD2. The sample was peripheral blood. The CDR3 sequence is CASRGGASGRPDTQYF. CDR3 in DNA: TGTGCCAGCAGGGGCGGGGCTAGCGGGAGACCAGATACGCAGTATTTT.